The rows below give T cell receptor beta chains drawn from one sample of a study of cytotoxic CD8 clonotypes in ibrutinib-treated CLL. Measured with immunoSEQ multiplex PCR; TCRdb has only the in-frame clones, and not every one. The data hold approximately 320,000 clones, with roughly 71% observed a single time. The source material was PBMCs, sampled after 36 months of ibrutinib treatment. These receptors originate from a human donor with chronic lymphocytic leukemia. CDR3s include the opening cysteine and the closing phenylalanine or tryptophan. D genes are given only for firm matches. The size field is filled for only some rows; it gives once, few, many or a size class.

size	V	J	D	CDR3	DNA
NA	TRBV28	TRBJ1-2	NA	CASSSTLASGYTF	TGTGCCAGCAGCTCTACCTTGGCTAGCGGCTACACCTTC
NA	TRBV5-1	TRBJ2-3	TRBD1	CASSLVAGGAGADTQYF	TGCGCCAGCAGCTTGGTGGCAGGGGGCGCAGGGGCAGATACGCAGTATTTT
few	TRBV27	TRBJ1-5	NA	CASSRYSNQPQHF	TGTGCCAGCAGCCGTTATAGCAATCAGCCCCAGCATTTT
NA	TRBV28	TRBJ2-5	TRBD2	CASKPSGNRQETQYF	TGTGCCAGCAAGCCTAGCGGGAATCGCCAAGAGACCCAGTACTTC
few	TRBV18	TRBJ2-5	NA	CASSPAGGLETQYF	TGTGCCAGCTCACCGGCAGGGGGGTTGGAGACCCAGTACTTC
few	TRBV7-9	TRBJ2-7	NA	CASSLREGGRYEQYF	TGTGCCAGCAGCTTACGTGAGGGGGGTCGCTACGAGCAGTACTTC
NA	TRBV27	TRBJ2-3	TRBD2	CASSPLPVAGVQRTDTQYF	TGTGCCAGCAGTCCCCTCCCGGTAGCGGGAGTCCAACGCACAGATACGCAGTATTTT
few	TRBV29-1	TRBJ1-4	NA	CSARYGGEKLFF	TGCAGCGCCCGTTACGGGGGGGAAAAACTGTTTTTT
NA	TRBV9	TRBJ1-1	TRBD1	CASSLSRGVNTEAFF	TGTGCCAGCAGCTTGTCCAGGGGGGTCAACACTGAAGCTTTCTTT
NA	TRBV13	TRBJ1-1	TRBD1	CASSFYRGGSTEAFF	TGTGCCAGCAGCTTCTACAGGGGTGGTAGCACTGAAGCTTTCTTT
NA	TRBV14	TRBJ1-3	NA	CASSLSLGFGNTIYF	TGTGCCAGCAGCCTAAGTCTCGGCTTTGGAAACACCATATATTTT
NA	TRBV7-2	TRBJ2-7	TRBD2	CASSLGSSSGSYEQYF	TGTGCCAGCAGCTTAGGGTCGAGTAGCGGGTCCTACGAGCAGTACTTC
NA	TRBV7-9	TRBJ1-2	NA	CASSSHSQSYGYTF	TGTGCCAGCAGCTCGCACTCACAGAGCTATGGCTACACCTTC
NA	TRBV7-2	TRBJ2-2	NA	CASSLPDRWGVGELFF	TGTGCCAGCAGCTTACCCGACAGGTGGGGGGTCGGGGAGCTGTTTTTT
NA	TRBV15	TRBJ2-7	NA	CATSRDPDEDYEQYF	TGTGCCACCAGCAGAGACCCCGACGAGGACTACGAGCAGTACTTC
NA	TRBV2	TRBJ2-1	TRBD2	CASMIGLAGGNEQFF	TGTGCCAGCATGATTGGACTAGCGGGGGGCAATGAGCAGTTCTTC
NA	TRBV5-1	TRBJ2-7	NA	CASSLGSSYEQYF	TGCGCCAGCAGCCTCGGATCCTCCTACGAGCAGTACTTC
NA	TRBV5-1	TRBJ2-7	NA	CASSLGTPIYEQYF	TGCGCCAGCAGCTTAGGGACACCCATCTACGAGCAGTACTTC
once	TRBV29-1	TRBJ2-4	NA	CSVKAGWGPKNIQYF	TGCAGCGTTAAGGCGGGGTGGGGGCCCAAAAACATTCAGTACTTC
NA	TRBV14	TRBJ1-1	TRBD1	CASSPLGGGNTEAFF	TGTGCCAGCAGCCCCCTTGGAGGGGGCAACACTGAAGCTTTCTTT
NA	TRBV4-1	TRBJ1-2	TRBD1	CASSRPTQGPGLYGYTF	TGCGCCAGCAGCCGCCCAACACAGGGGCCAGGGCTATATGGCTACACCTTC
NA	TRBV19	TRBJ1-5	TRBD1	CASSISLQGWQPQHF	TGTGCCAGTAGTATCAGCCTACAGGGGTGGCAGCCCCAGCATTTT
NA	TRBV14	TRBJ2-7	NA	CASSHLGAASYEQYF	TGTGCCAGCAGCCACCTTGGCGCGGCCTCCTACGAGCAGTACTTC
NA	TRBV28	TRBJ1-1	NA	CASNLNTEAFF	TGTGCCAGCAACCTAAACACTGAAGCTTTCTTT
NA	TRBV29-1	TRBJ2-3	TRBD2	CSASLAGTDTQYF	TGCAGCGCCTCCCTAGCGGGAACAGATACGCAGTATTTT
few	TRBV9	TRBJ1-4	NA	CASSVGRFGEKLFF	TGTGCCAGCAGCGTAGGCCGGTTTGGGGAAAAACTGTTTTTT
once	TRBV6-6	TRBJ1-2	TRBD1	CASSYSPTGGSDGYTF	TGTGCCAGCAGTTACTCGCCGACAGGGGGGTCTGATGGCTACACCTTC
NA	TRBV9	TRBJ2-1	TRBD1	CASSVAGGGSYNEQFF	TGTGCCAGCAGCGTAGCAGGGGGCGGGTCCTACAATGAGCAGTTCTTC
NA	TRBV6-6	TRBJ1-2	TRBD1	CASSYGQGHLGYTF	TGTGCCAGCAGTTACGGACAGGGGCACCTGGGCTACACCTTC
NA	TRBV18	TRBJ1-5	TRBD1	CASSPQGAGNQPQHF	TGTGCCAGCTCACCACAGGGGGCGGGAAATCAGCCCCAGCATTTT
NA	TRBV4-1	TRBJ1-1	NA	CASSQEIAGPEAFF	TGCGCCAGCAGCCAAGAGATTGCGGGCCCTGAAGCTTTCTTT
NA	TRBV4-1	TRBJ2-5	NA	CASSQDPRPAPQYF	TGCGCCAGCAGCCAAGATCCCAGGCCTGCACCCCAGTACTTC
NA	TRBV5-1	TRBJ2-1	TRBD2	CASRKTGGAYNEQFF	TGCGCCAGCCGGAAAACGGGAGGGGCCTACAATGAGCAGTTCTTC
NA	TRBV4-1	TRBJ2-7	NA	CASSQVQGDYEQYF	TGCGCCAGCAGCCAAGTACAGGGCGACTACGAGCAGTACTTC
NA	TRBV7-2	TRBJ2-7	TRBD2	CASSLAGAGGPHEQYF	TGTGCCAGCAGCTTAGCGGGAGCGGGAGGGCCCCACGAGCAGTACTTC
NA	TRBV9	TRBJ2-5	TRBD2	CASSVGAGGTETQYF	TGTGCCAGCAGCGTAGGGGCGGGAGGCACGGAGACCCAGTACTTC
NA	TRBV2	TRBJ1-1	TRBD1	CASSEPYRGNTEAFF	TGTGCCAGCAGTGAACCTTACAGGGGGAACACTGAAGCTTTCTTT
NA	TRBV4-2	TRBJ2-6	NA	CASSQDRSSGANVLTF	TGTGCCAGCAGCCAAGATCGCAGTTCTGGGGCCAACGTCCTGACTTTC
NA	TRBV14	TRBJ2-7	TRBD1	CASAIGGGYEQYF	TGTGCCAGCGCGATAGGGGGCGGTTACGAGCAGTACTTC
few	TRBV9	TRBJ1-2	NA	CASSATRYGYTF	TGTGCCAGCAGCGCCACAAGATATGGCTACACCTTC
NA	TRBV2	TRBJ2-7	TRBD2	CASSEVGRAPYEQYF	TGTGCCAGCAGTGAAGTCGGGAGGGCCCCGTACGAGCAGTACTTC
NA	TRBV15	TRBJ1-5	NA	CATSLRAFNQPQHF	TGTGCCACATCCCTCAGGGCATTTAATCAGCCCCAGCATTTT
NA	TRBV5-1	TRBJ1-1	NA	CASRGNTEAFF	TGCGCCAGCAGGGGTAACACTGAAGCTTTCTTT
NA	TRBV7-6	TRBJ1-6	TRBD1	CASSFSGGRRYNSPLHF	TGTGCCAGCAGCTTTTCAGGGGGCCGGCGTTATAATTCACCCCTCCACTTT
few	TRBV10-2	TRBJ1-5	NA	CASSDGLHQPQHF	TGCGCCAGCTCTGACGGACTACATCAGCCCCAGCATTTT
NA	TRBV2	TRBJ2-1	NA	CASYSGEANNEQFF	TGTGCCAGCTATAGTGGTGAGGCCAACAATGAGCAGTTCTTC
NA	TRBV28	TRBJ2-3	NA	CASSLADTQYF	TGTGCCAGCTCACTTGCGGATACGCAGTATTTT
NA	TRBV28	TRBJ2-3	NA	CASSPDPNTQYF	TGTGCCAGCAGCCCCGACCCCAATACGCAGTATTTT
NA	TRBV28	TRBJ1-5	NA	CASSPQRGNQPQHF	TGTGCCAGCTCCCCCCAAAGGGGCAATCAGCCCCAGCATTTT
NA	TRBV4-1	TRBJ2-2	NA	CASSHGGLGTGELFF	TGCGCCAGCAGCCACGGGGGGCTCGGGACCGGGGAGCTGTTTTTT
NA	TRBV7-6	TRBJ2-7	NA	CASSIPGEKGYEQYF	TGTGCCAGCAGCATCCCAGGGGAGAAGGGCTACGAGCAGTACTTC
NA	TRBV28	TRBJ2-3	NA	CASSLVTGDPDTQYF	TGTGCCAGCAGTTTGGTTACGGGGGACCCAGATACGCAGTATTTT
NA	TRBV27	TRBJ1-3	NA	CASSPDGDSGNTIYF	TGTGCCAGCAGTCCAGACGGGGACTCTGGAAACACCATATATTTT
few	TRBV9	TRBJ1-2	TRBD1	CASSVMGQTIGDYGYTF	TGTGCCAGCAGCGTAATGGGACAGACTATCGGGGACTATGGCTACACCTTC
once	TRBV13	TRBJ2-1	NA	CASSYLGVSYNEQFF	TGTGCCAGCAGCTACTTAGGTGTCTCCTACAATGAGCAGTTCTTC
few	TRBV5-1	TRBJ1-1	TRBD1	CASSPRQGTEAFF	TGCGCCAGCAGCCCTAGACAGGGCACTGAAGCTTTCTTT
NA	TRBV11-2	TRBJ1-5	NA	CASSDSNQPQHF	TGTGCCAGCAGTGATAGCAATCAGCCCCAGCATTTT